These 27 T cell receptor beta chains originate from one sample sequenced in a study of early T cells in non-severe SARS-CoV-2 infection (dated by TCRdb to the early 2020s). Library preparation was by 5' RACE. Reads for this sample came from a NextSeq 500. The public reads were run again by TCRdb, first through fastp at Q25 and then through MiXCR, and only productive beta chains were kept. One record per CDR3 amino acid sequence lists the most common genes and DNA. The sample has approximately 75,000 distinct CDR3 sequences on record, about 14% of them singletons. Approximately 4% of the sample goes to the ten largest clones. Sequenced material: whole blood, taken at baseline. The receptors come from an adult who was a healthcare worker with PCR-confirmed SARS-CoV-2 infection or an uninfected control (not recorded which).

There are many counts of this clonotype. The CDR3 loop is CASSHGQGRAYEQYF. CDR3 bases: TGTGCCAGCAGCCACGGACAGGGGAGAGCCTACGAGCAGTACTTC. This chain connects TRBV13 to TRBJ2-7, with TRBD1 identical over 9 bases. CDR3 size: 15 residues. V lost 5 bases to trimming and J lost 2 bases; unmatched junction nucleotides: 7. Germline lookup yields CDR1 PRHDT and CDR2 FYEKMQ (reference sequence).

The chain joins TRBV7-6 to TRBJ2-7; D is unresolved. V lost 5 bases to trimming and J lost 0 bases, with 14 bases between them. The CDR3 is 15 amino acids. Germline lookup yields CDR1 SGHVS and CDR2 FNYEAQ. This CDR3 reads CASSVEKGLSYEQYF. CDR3 sequence (DNA): TGTGCCAGCAGCGTCGAGAAGGGTCTCTCCTACGAGCAGTACTTC.

The chain uses TRBV20-1 and TRBJ2-1; D not resolved. Per germline, CDR1 DFQATT and CDR2 SNEGSKA (reference sequence). The ends were cut back, 6 bases at V and 4 bases at J, with 25 bases in the middle. The CDR3 covers 17 residues. CDR3 bases: TGCAGTGCAAGGCCCCTACCCACGACCCCCCGTTACAATGAGCAGTTCTTC. Encoded protein: CSARPLPTTPRYNEQFF.

Ten or more counts support this clonotype. The chain is built from TRBV6-5 and TRBJ2-5; D gene ambiguous. The CDR3 runs 13 residues. In germline, CDR1 is MNHEY, CDR2 SVGAGI. Trimming took 5 bases from V and 4 from J, leaving 11 bases between them. This CDR3 is CASSRTVGETQYF. In nucleotides, the CDR3 is TGTGCCAGCAGTCGGACGGTGGGAGAGACCCAGTACTTC.

The rearrangement joins TRBV18 to TRBJ1-1; D not resolved. V lost 0 bases and J 4 bases, leaving 9 bases between the germline ends. CDR3 size: 14 residues. CDR1 and CDR2 (germline): KGHSH, LQKENI. CDR3 in DNA: TGTGCCAGCTCACCACCGGATGGGAGCACTGAAGCTTTCTTT. Translating it yields CASSPPDGSTEAFF. Supplemented by reference TRBV18 and TRBJ1-1, the full variable domain reads NAGVMQNPRHLVRRRGQEARLRCSPMKGHSHVYWYRQLPEEGLKFMVYLQKENIIDESGMPKERFSAEFPKEGPSILRIQQVVRGDSAAYFCASSPPDGSTEAFFGQGTRLTVV.

The chain combines TRBV12-3 or TRBV12-4 with TRBJ2-3; D is unresolved. The CDR3 sequence is 14 residues long. V lost 6 bases, J lost 0 bases, and 10 bases lay in between. This chain's CDR3 is CASRPGFSTDTQYF. As DNA, the CDR3 is TGTGCCAGCAGGCCCGGATTTAGCACAGATACGCAGTATTTT.

This clonotype was detected only a few times. The V call is TRBV30, the J call TRBJ1-1; D perhaps matches TRBD1 (5 bases). Germline V gene lookup returns CDR1 GTSNPN and CDR2 SVGIG (reference sequence). The CDR3 is made up of 14 amino acids. Trimming stripped 3 bases from V and 5 bases from J, with 16 bases between. The CDR3 loop reads CAWSDQGGGTEAFF. For the CDR3, the DNA is TGTGCCTGGAGCGATCAGGGTGGCGGGACTGAAGCTTTCTTT.

This clonotype was seen a few times. J is TRBJ2-7 and V is TRBV28, with TRBD2 matching 8 bases. The CDR3 contains 18 residues. CDR1 and CDR2 (germline): MDHEN, SYDVKM. V lost 7 bases, J lost 2 bases, and 19 bases stayed unmatched. The CDR3 reads CASTPTGTRGLRTYEQYF. CDR3 nucleotides: TGTGCCAGCACTCCAACCGGGACTAGAGGGCTTCGAACCTACGAGCAGTACTTC. Together with reference TRBV28 and TRBJ2-7, the CDR3 gives the full variable domain: DVKVTQSSRYLVKRTGEKVFLECVQDMDHENMFWYRQDPGLGLRLIYFSYDVKMKEKGDIPEGYSVSREKKERFSLILESASTNQTSMYLCASTPTGTRGLRTYEQYFGPGTRLTVT.

This clonotype has a handful of counts. The chain has TRBV5-6 and TRBJ2-3; maybe TRBD1 (6 bases). There are 16 residues in the CDR3. Trimming cost V 2 bases and J 2 bases, with 15 bases left between them. Germline CDR1 and CDR2: SGHDT and YYEEEE. The CDR3 DNA reads TGTGCCAGCAGCTTACAGGGAGATCCTTCCACAGATACGCAGTATTTT. This codes for CASSLQGDPSTDTQYF.

This clonotype was picked up a small number of times. V gene TRBV28 combines with J gene TRBJ2-7, with 14 bases that match TRBD2. CDR1 MDHEN and CDR2 SYDVKM come from the germline V gene. The CDR3 contains 15 residues. The junction had 4 bases not matched to a gene; V was cut back by 5 bases and J by 4 bases. The CDR3 sequence: CASSGTSGSPYEQYF. The CDR3 DNA follows: TGTGCCAGCAGTGGGACTAGCGGGAGCCCATACGAGCAGTACTTC. The full variable domain, in which reference TRBV28 and TRBJ2-7 provide the parts outside the CDR3, is DVKVTQSSRYLVKRTGEKVFLECVQDMDHENMFWYRQDPGLGLRLIYFSYDVKMKEKGDIPEGYSVSREKKERFSLILESASTNQTSMYLCASSGTSGSPYEQYFGPGTRLTVT.

This clonotype was seen once. A much larger clone differs from this one at a single base, so this may be a read error. This chain joins TRBV7-3 and TRBJ1-2, with a tentative D call TRBD1 (5 bases). This CDR3 spans 14 amino acids. Germline V CDR1 and CDR2: SGHTA, FQGTGA. V was cut by 5 bases and J by 6 bases, with 16 bases left in between. This CDR3 is CASSQDPGTHGYTF. Written as DNA, the CDR3 is TGTGCCAGCAGCCAAGATCCGGGGACCCATGGCTACACCTTC.

This clonotype was picked up a small number of times. The chain joins TRBV7-9 to TRBJ1-1; D is uncertain. The germline gives CDR1 SEHNR, CDR2 FQNEAQ (reference sequence). The CDR3 contains 15 residues. Trimming left V 1 base short and J 0 bases short, with 9 bases between. DNA of the CDR3: TGTGCCAGCAGCTTAGTGGTGGTGTTGAACACTGAAGCTTTCTTT. It is translated as CASSLVVVLNTEAFF.

This clonotype appeared a few times. The gene calls are TRBV2 and TRBJ1-1; D ambiguous. Germline V gene data show CDR1 as SNHLY and CDR2 as FYNNEI. The V end lost 7 bases, the J end lost 6 bases, and 12 bases lay between the germline ends. The CDR3 length is 12 residues. DNA for the CDR3: TGTGCCAGCATCATGGGTCGAGCTGAAGCTTTCTTT. As protein: CASIMGRAEAFF.

This clonotype was seen a handful of times. DNA for the CDR3: TGTGCCAGCAGCGTCACAGATACGCAGTATTTT. It is translated as CASSVTDTQYF. V is TRBV7-2 and J is TRBJ2-3, with D uncertain. There are 11 residues in the CDR3. Germline assignment: CDR1 SGHTA and CDR2 FQGNSA. V lost 5 bases and J 2 bases, leaving 2 bases between the germline ends.

This clonotype was counted a few times. This chain joins TRBV27 and TRBJ2-7, with D perhaps matching TRBD2 (6 bases). CDR1 is MNHEY, CDR2 SMNVEV, per germline (reference sequence). V lost 5 bases to trimming and J lost 4 bases, with 21 bases between them. This CDR3 region has 16 residues. This CDR3 is CASSPSQGLTFYEQYF. Here the CDR3 DNA reads TGTGCCAGCAGTCCCTCTCAGGGACTGACCTTTTACGAGCAGTACTTC.

The gene calls are TRBV15 and TRBJ2-3; D is uncertain. The CDR3 has 15 amino acids. V lost 1 base and J 2 bases, leaving 10 bases between the germline ends. Germline V gene sequence: CDR1 LNHNV, CDR2 YYDKDF (reference sequence). CDR3 sequence (DNA): TGTGCCACCAGCAGAGCCGAGTCGATCACAGATACGCAGTATTTT. This codes for CATSRAESITDTQYF.

A few counts support this clonotype. This CDR3 is CASSQIAGGPDEQYF. The CDR3 DNA reads as TGTGCCAGCAGCCAAATTGCGGGAGGGCCCGACGAGCAGTACTTC. This chain joins TRBV5-4 and TRBJ2-7; the match to TRBD2 covers 9 bases. CDR1 and CDR2 (germline): SGHNT, YYREEE (reference sequence). V lost 4 bases and J lost 5; bases outside the gene matches: 10. The CDR3 loop spans 15 amino acids. The variable domain in full, completed from reference TRBV5-4 and TRBJ2-7, reads ETGVTQSPTHLIKTRGQQVTLRCSSQSGHNTVSWYQQALGQGPQFIFQYYREEENGRGNFPPRFSGLQFPNYSSELNVNALELDDSALYLCASSQIAGGPDEQYFGPGTRLTVT.

This clonotype has a count of ten or more. CDR3 region: CASGRTGAFLPLHF. DNA for the CDR3: TGTGCCAGCGGACGGACAGGAGCCTTTTTGCCCCTCCACTTT. The V and J genes are TRBV27 and TRBJ1-6; TRBD1 agrees at 7 bases. This CDR3 comprises 14 residues. Germline loops: CDR1 MNHEY, CDR2 SMNVEV (reference sequence). J lost 13 bases, V lost 8 bases, and 14 bases had no gene match.

In this sample, this clonotype turned up many times. The chain employs TRBV29-1 and TRBJ2-5; TRBD1 agrees at 10 bases. The CDR3 totals 15 residues. With 4 bases clipped from V and 5 bases from J, the junction kept 10 bases outside the gene matches. The germline gives CDR1 SQVTM, CDR2 ANQGSEA. CDR3 bases: TGCAGCGTTGCCCACGGGACAGGGGCGGGGGAGACCCAGTACTTC. This translates into CSVAHGTGAGETQYF.

The chain links TRBV5-1 to TRBJ2-7, with D perhaps matching TRBD2 (6 bases). Germline CDR1 is SGHRS and CDR2 is YFSETQ. CDR3 size: 14 residues. V shed 3 bases and J shed 6 bases, with 16 bases lying between them. In DNA form, the CDR3 reads TGCGCCAGCAGCTCTGGAGGGTTGGAACGCGAGCAGTACTTC. It specifies CASSSGGLEREQYF.

This chain connects TRBV20-1 to TRBJ2-7; D may be TRBD2 (6 bases). V shed 3 bases and J shed 0 bases, with 12 bases lying between them. Germline assignment: CDR1 DFQATT and CDR2 SNEGSKA (reference sequence). The CDR3 length is 14 residues. The CDR3 is CSASLAASSYEQYF. CDR3 coding DNA: TGCAGTGCTAGCTTAGCGGCAAGCTCCTACGAGCAGTACTTC.

This clonotype was recorded many times. The chain recombines TRBV10-2 with TRBJ2-3; 9 bases match TRBD1. There are 17 residues in the CDR3. Germline assignment: CDR1 WSHSY and CDR2 SAAADI. V lost 2 bases to trimming and J lost 5 bases; unmatched junction nucleotides: 11. Here the CDR3 reads CASSEPPGTGWRDTQYF. CDR3 DNA sequence: TGCGCCAGCAGTGAGCCCCCCGGGACAGGGTGGCGAGATACGCAGTATTTT.

This clonotype appeared a few times. The J gene is TRBJ2-1, the V gene TRBV27; D remains ambiguous. Trimming removed 4 bases from V and 7 bases from J, with 20 bases in between. CDR1 MNHEY and CDR2 SMNVEV come from the germline V gene (reference sequence). This CDR3 spans 16 amino acids. CDR3 residues: CASSSHTPRVWNEQFF. The CDR3 DNA reads as TGTGCCAGCAGTTCGCACACCCCTCGGGTGTGGAATGAGCAGTTCTTC.

The V call is TRBV28, the J call TRBJ1-2; 8 nucleotides agree with TRBD1. V gave up 5 bases and J gave up 8 bases; unmatched junction bases: 10. The CDR3 contains 14 residues. Germline lookup yields CDR1 MDHEN and CDR2 SYDVKM. CDR3 nucleotides: TGTGCCAGCAGTAGAGGCACAGGGGGAAAGGGCTACACCTTC. This translates into CASSRGTGGKGYTF.

V is TRBV6-5 and J is TRBJ2-1; 9 bases are a match to TRBD2. The CDR3 spans 15 residues. Germline V gene data show CDR1 as MNHEY and CDR2 as SVGAGI. J gave up 6 bases and V 2 bases, and 5 bases lay outside the gene matches. The CDR3 nucleotides are TGTGCCAGCAGTTACGAGACTAGCGGACGCAATGAGCAGTTCTTC. As protein: CASSYETSGRNEQFF.

This chain connects TRBV7-3 to TRBJ2-1, with D perhaps matching TRBD2 (6 bases). The CDR3 spans 15 residues. Trimming removed 2 bases at V and 3 bases at J, with 11 bases between. CDR1 SGHTA and CDR2 FQGTGA come from the germline V gene. Written as DNA, the CDR3 is TGTGCCAGCAGCTTATTAGCGGAGCTCTACAATGAGCAGTTCTTC. Its translation: CASSLLAELYNEQFF.

There are a few counts of this clonotype. In nucleotides, the CDR3 is TGTGCCAGCAGCTTAAGCGTTGGGAGCACAGATACGCAGTATTTT. Translating gives CASSLSVGSTDTQYF. The V and J genes are TRBV7-3 and TRBJ2-3; D gene uncertain. Trimming removed 1 base at V and 0 bases at J, with 8 bases between. Germline CDR1 reads SGHTA; CDR2 reads FQGTGA. This CDR3 contains 15 residues. Full variable domain (missing parts from reference TRBV7-3 and TRBJ2-3): GAGVSQTPSNKVTEKGKYVELRCDPISGHTALYWYRQSLGQGPEFLIYFQGTGAADDSGLPNDRFFAVRPEGSVSTLKIQRTERGDSAVYLCASSLSVGSTDTQYFGPGTRLTVL.